What follows describes a single TCR beta chain. Sequencing was at deep level. For unsorted PBMC, 300 ng DNA per replicate equaled tens of thousands of T cell genomes. Sequencing on ten immunoSEQ deep assay plates was performed for unsorted PBMC DNA. The assay was immunoSEQ multiplex PCR, and TCRdb's table has in-frame clones only and misses some. The repertoire holds about 460,000 clones, with roughly three quarters as singletons. This entry belongs to a study of shared clonotypes between healthy human individuals. Overall study: Ranging from 18 to 49 in age, donors were a couple of women and a few men.

Germline assignment: CDR1 MGHDK and CDR2 SYGVNS. V was shortened by 2 bases and J by 5 bases, with 16 bases between the two germline ends. The CDR3 has 15 residues. The sequence derives from a woman in her thirties or forties in good health. Some clones in this sample may be carry-over from other donors' samples. Sequencing was done on a sample of PBMCs. The chain carries TRBV25-1 and TRBJ2-7, with D possibly being TRBD1 (6 bases). This chain's CDR3 is CASSEGGLVTNEQYF. The DNA of the CDR3 is TGTGCCAGCAGTGAAGGGGGCCTGGTCACGAACGAGCAGTACTTC.